This T cell receptor beta chain was identified during a study of T cell changes during pregnancy in multiple sclerosis. This CDR3 has 15 amino acids. Germline V gene sequence: CDR1 SGDLS, CDR2 YYNGEE. Germline trimming cut 7 bases from V and 0 bases from J; bases unmatched to any gene: 0. Measured with immunoSEQ multiplex PCR; TCRdb has only the in-frame clones, and not every one. The sample includes 70,000 or so clones, 91% of them seen just once. The specimen comprised peripheral blood, sampled in the third trimester of pregnancy. The origin of this receptor is a female donor in good health, enrolled as a control in a pregnancy study. The rearrangement links TRBV9 to TRBJ2-3, with 15 bases identical to TRBD2. CDR3 sequence reads: CASGTSGRSTDTQYF. Here the CDR3 DNA reads TGTGCCAGCGGGACTAGCGGGAGGAGCACAGATACGCAGTATTTT. Based on the CDR3 plus reference TRBV9 and TRBJ2-3, the full variable domain is DSGVTQTPKHLITATGQRVTLRCSPRSGDLSVYWYQQSLDQGLQFLIQYYNGEERAKGNILERFSAQQFPDLHSELNLSSLELGDSALYFCASGTSGRSTDTQYFGPGTRLTVL.